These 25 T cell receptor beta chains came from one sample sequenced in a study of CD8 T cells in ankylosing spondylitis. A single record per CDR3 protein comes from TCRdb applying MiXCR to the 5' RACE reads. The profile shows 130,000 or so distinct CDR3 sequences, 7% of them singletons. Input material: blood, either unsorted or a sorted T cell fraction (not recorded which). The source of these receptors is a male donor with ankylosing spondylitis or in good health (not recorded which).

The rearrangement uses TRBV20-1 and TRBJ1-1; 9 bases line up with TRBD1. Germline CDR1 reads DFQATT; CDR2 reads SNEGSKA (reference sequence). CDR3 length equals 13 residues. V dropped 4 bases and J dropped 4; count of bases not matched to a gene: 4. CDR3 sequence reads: CSATLTGGTEAFF. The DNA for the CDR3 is TGCAGTGCTACTTTGACAGGGGGCACTGAAGCTTTCTTT.

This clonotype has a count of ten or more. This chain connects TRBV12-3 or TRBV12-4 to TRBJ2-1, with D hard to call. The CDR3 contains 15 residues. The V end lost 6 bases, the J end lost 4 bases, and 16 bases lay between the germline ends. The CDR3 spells CASSQTDPGYNEQFF. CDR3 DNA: TGTGCCAGCAGCCAAACCGACCCCGGGTACAATGAGCAGTTCTTC.

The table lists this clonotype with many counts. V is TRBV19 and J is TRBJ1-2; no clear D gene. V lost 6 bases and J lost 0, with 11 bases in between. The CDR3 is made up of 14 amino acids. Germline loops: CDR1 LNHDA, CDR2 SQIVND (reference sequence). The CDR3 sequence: CASRTPRSNYGYTF. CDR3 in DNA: TGTGCCAGTAGGACCCCGCGGTCTAACTATGGCTACACCTTC.

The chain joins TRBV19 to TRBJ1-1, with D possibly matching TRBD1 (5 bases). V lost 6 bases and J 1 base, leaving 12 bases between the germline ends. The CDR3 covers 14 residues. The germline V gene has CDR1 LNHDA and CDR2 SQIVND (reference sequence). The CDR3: CASSWDLGNTEAFF. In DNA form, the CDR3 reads TGTGCCAGTAGCTGGGACCTCGGGAACACTGAAGCTTTCTTT.

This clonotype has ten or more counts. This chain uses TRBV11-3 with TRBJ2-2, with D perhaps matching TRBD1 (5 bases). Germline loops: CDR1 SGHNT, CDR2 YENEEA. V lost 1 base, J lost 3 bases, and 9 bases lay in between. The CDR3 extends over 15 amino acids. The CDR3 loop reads CASSLGQGDTGELFF. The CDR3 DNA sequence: TGTGCCAGCAGCTTAGGCCAGGGTGACACCGGGGAGCTGTTTTTT.

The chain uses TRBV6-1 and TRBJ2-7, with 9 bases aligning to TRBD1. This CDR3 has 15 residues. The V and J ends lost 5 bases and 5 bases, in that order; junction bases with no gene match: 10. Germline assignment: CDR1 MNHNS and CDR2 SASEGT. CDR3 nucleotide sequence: TGTGCCAGCAGTAGGGGGGGGGACAGGGCTAACGAGCAGTACTTC. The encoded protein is CASSRGGDRANEQYF.

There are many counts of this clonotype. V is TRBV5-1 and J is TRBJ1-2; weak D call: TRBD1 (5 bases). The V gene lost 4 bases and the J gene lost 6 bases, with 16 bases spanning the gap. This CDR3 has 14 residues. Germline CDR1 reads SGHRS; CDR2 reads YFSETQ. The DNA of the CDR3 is TGCGCCAGCAGCCATCCGGGACCAGGGAATGGCTACACCTTC. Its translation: CASSHPGPGNGYTF.

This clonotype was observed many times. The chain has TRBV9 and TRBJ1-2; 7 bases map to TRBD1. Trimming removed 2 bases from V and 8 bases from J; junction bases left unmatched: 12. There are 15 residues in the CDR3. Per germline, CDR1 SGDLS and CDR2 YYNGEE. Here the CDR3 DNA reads TGTGCCAGCAGCGTCTTTGATACGACAGGGCGAGGCTACACCTTC. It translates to CASSVFDTTGRGYTF.

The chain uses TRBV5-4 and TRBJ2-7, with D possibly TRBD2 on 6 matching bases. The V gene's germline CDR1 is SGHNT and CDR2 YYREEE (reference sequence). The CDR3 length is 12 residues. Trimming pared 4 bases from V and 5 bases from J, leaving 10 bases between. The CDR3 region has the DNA TGTGCCAGCAGCCCGGCTAGCGACGAGCAGTACTTC. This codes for CASSPASDEQYF.

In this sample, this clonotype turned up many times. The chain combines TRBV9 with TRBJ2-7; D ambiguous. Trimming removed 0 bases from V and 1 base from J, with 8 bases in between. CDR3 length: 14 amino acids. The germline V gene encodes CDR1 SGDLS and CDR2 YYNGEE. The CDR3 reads CASSVEQASYEQYF. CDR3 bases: TGTGCCAGCAGCGTAGAGCAGGCATCCTACGAGCAGTACTTC.

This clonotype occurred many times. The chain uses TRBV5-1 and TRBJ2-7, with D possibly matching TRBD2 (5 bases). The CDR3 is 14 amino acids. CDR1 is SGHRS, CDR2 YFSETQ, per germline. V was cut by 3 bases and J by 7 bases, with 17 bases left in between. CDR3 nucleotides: TGCGCCAGCAGCTCGGACTCTGTTCGGGGAGAGCAGTACTTC. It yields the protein CASSSDSVRGEQYF. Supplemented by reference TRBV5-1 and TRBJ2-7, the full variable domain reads KAGVTQTPRYLIKTRGQQVTLSCSPISGHRSVSWYQQTPGQGLQFLFEYFSETQRNKGNFPGRFSGRQFSNSRSEMNVSTLELGDSALYLCASSSDSVRGEQYFGPGTRLTVT.

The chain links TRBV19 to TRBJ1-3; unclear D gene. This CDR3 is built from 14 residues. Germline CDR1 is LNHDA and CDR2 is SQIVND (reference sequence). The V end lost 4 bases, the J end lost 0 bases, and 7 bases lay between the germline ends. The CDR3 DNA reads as TGTGCCAGTAGTACACAGAACTCTGGAAACACCATATATTTT. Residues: CASSTQNSGNTIYF.

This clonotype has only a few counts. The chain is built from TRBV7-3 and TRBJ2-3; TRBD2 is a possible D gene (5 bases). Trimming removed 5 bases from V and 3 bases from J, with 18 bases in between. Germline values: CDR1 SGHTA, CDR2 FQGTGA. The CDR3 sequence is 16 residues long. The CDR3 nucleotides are TGTGCCAGCAGCCCACGGGGTGGGGTAGGAACAGATACGCAGTATTTT. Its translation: CASSPRGGVGTDTQYF.

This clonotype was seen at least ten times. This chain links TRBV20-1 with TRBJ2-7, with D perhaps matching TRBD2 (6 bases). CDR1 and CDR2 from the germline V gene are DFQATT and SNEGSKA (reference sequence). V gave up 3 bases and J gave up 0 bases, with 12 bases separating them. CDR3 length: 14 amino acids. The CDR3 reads CSASPSGPSYEQYF. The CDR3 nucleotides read TGCAGTGCTAGCCCGAGCGGGCCCTCCTACGAGCAGTACTTC.

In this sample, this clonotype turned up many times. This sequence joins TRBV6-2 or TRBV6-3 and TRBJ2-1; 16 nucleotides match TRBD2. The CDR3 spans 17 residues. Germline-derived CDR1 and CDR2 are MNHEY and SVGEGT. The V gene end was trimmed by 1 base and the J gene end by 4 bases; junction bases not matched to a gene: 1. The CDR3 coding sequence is TGTGCCAGCAGTTACTGGGGACTAGCGGGAGGGTACAATGAGCAGTTCTTC. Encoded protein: CASSYWGLAGGYNEQFF.

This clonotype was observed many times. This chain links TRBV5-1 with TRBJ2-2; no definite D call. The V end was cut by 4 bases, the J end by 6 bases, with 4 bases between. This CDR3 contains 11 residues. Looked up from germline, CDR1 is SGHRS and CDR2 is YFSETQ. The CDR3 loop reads CASSIAGELFF. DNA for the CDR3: TGCGCCAGCAGCATCGCCGGGGAGCTGTTTTTT. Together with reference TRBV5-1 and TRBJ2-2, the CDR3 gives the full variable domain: KAGVTQTPRYLIKTRGQQVTLSCSPISGHRSVSWYQQTPGQGLQFLFEYFSETQRNKGNFPGRFSGRQFSNSRSEMNVSTLELGDSALYLCASSIAGELFFGEGSRLTVL.

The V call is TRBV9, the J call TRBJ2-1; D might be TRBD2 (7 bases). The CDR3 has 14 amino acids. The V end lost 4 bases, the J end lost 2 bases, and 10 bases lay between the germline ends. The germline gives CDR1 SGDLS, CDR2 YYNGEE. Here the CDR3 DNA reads TGTGCCAGCAGCAGGGGGGGGGCCTACAATGAGCAGTTCTTC. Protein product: CASSRGGAYNEQFF.

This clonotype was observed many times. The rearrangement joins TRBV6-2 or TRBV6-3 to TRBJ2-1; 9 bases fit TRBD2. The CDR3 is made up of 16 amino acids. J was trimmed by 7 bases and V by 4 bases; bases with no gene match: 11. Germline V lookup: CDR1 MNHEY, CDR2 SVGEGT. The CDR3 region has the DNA TGTGCCAGCAGTTCCCTTGGTAGCGGGAGAAGGAATGAGCAGTTCTTC. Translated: CASSSLGSGRRNEQFF.

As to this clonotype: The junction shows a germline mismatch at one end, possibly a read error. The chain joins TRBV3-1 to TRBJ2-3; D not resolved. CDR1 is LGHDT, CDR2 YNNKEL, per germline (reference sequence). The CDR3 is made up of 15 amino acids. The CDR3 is CASTQGAPSTDTQYF. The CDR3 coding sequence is TGTGCCAGCACCCAAGGCGCGCCAAGCACAGATACGCAGTATTTT.

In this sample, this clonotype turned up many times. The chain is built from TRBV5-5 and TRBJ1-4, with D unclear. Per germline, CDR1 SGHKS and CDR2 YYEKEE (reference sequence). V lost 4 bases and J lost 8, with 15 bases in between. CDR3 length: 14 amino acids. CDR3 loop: CASSPSGPGEKLFF. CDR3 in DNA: TGTGCCAGCAGCCCCTCGGGCCCGGGGGAAAAACTGTTTTTT.

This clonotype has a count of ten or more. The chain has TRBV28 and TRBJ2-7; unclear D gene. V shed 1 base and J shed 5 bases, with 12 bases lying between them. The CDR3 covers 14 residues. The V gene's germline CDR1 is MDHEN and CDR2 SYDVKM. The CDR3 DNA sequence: TGTGCCAGCAGTTTATCTCCTAGACGGAACGAGCAGTACTTC. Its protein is CASSLSPRRNEQYF.

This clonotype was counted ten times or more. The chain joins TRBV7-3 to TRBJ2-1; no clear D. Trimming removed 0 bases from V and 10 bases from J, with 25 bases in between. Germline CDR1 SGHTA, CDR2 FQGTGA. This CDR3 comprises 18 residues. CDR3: CASSLTVVDSLWGIEQFF. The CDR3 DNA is TGTGCCAGCAGCTTAACAGTAGTCGACTCCCTCTGGGGAATAGAGCAGTTCTTC.

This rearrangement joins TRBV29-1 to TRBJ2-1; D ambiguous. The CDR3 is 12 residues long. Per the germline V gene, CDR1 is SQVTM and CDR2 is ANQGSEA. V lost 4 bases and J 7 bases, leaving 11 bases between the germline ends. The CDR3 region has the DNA TGCAGCGTTGGAATGACGGTGAATGAGCAGTTCTTC. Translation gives CSVGMTVNEQFF.

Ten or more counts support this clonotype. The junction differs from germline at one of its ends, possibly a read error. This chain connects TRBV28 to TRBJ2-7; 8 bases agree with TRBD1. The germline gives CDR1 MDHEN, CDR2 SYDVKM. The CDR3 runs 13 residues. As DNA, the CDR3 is TGTGCCAGCAGTGTTGACAGGGGTTACGTGCAGTACTTC. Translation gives CASSVDRGYVQYF. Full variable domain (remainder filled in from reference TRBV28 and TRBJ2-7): DVKVTQSSRYLVKRTGEKVFLECVQDMDHENMFWYRQDPGLGLRLIYFSYDVKMKEKGDIPEGYSVSREKKERFSLILESASTNQTSMYLCASSVDRGYVQYFGPGTRLTVT.

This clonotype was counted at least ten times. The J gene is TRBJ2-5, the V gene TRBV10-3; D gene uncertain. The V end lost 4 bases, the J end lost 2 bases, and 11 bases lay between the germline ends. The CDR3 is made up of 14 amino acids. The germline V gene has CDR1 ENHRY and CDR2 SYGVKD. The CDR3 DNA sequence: TGTGCCATCAGTGGGATGAATGGGCAAGAGACCCAGTACTTC. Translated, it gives CAISGMNGQETQYF.